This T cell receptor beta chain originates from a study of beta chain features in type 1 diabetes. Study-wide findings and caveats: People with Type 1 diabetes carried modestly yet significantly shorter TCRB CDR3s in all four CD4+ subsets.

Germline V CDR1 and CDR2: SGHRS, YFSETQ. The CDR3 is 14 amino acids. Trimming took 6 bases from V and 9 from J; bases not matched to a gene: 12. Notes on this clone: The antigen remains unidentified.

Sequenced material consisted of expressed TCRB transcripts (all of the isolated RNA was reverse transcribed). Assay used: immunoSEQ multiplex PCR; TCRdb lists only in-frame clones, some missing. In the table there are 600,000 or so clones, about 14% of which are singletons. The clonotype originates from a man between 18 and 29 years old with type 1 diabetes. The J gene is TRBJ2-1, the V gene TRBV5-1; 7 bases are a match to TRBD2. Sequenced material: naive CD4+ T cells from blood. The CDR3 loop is CASMRDSTGGEQFF. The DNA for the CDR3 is TGCGCCAGCATGCGGGACTCGACGGGAGGTGAGCAGTTCTTC.